What follows describes a single T cell receptor beta chain. The data were obtained in a study of blood T cell repertoires in COVID-19. Turning to the study itself: Samples taken during acute and convalescent COVID-19 were collected in the United States, Italy and Spain. Nucleic acid was either cDNA or gDNA, and it came from T cells, B-cell-depleted T cells, or PBMCs.

CDR3 size: 13 residues. Germline assignment: CDR1 MNHNY and CDR2 SVGAGI (reference sequence). With 4 bases removed from V and 5 bases from J, the gap between germline ends came to 11 bases. In the original processing: Amplification of reference gene primers was used by the study to estimate nucleated cell counts. The table came from immunoSEQ multiplex PCR; TCRdb's copy has only in-frame clones and leaves some out. For V, J and clone size, that table is used; D and trimming come from the DNA. The sample has approximately 35,000 clones; over 75% are singletons. The sequenced material came from peripheral blood. The sequence derives from an older man with active COVID-19. The rearrangement uses TRBV6-6 and TRBJ1-1; a possible D gene is TRBD1 (5 bases). The CDR3 nucleotides read TGTGCCAGCAGTTCAAGTTCAGGGACTGAAGCTTTCTTT. Translated, it gives CASSSSSGTEAFF.